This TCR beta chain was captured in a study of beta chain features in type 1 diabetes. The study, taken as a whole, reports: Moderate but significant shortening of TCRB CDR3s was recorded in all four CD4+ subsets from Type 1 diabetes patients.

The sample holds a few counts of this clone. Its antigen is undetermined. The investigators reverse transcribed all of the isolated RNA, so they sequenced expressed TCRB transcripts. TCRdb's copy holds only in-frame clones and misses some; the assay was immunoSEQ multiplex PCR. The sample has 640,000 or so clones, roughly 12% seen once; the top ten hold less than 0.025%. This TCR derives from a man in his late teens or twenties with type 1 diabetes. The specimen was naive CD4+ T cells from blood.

In DNA, the CDR3 is TGTGCCTGGAGTGTACTAGCTGACTACAATGAGCAGTTCTTC. It specifies CAWSVLADYNEQFF. The chain links TRBV30 to TRBJ2-1, with D perhaps matching TRBD2 (6 bases). This CDR3 has 14 residues. V dropped 0 bases and J dropped 3 bases, with 9 bases sitting between them. Germline lookup yields CDR1 GTSNPN and CDR2 SVGIG (reference sequence). Full variable domain (remainder filled in from reference TRBV30 and TRBJ2-1): SQTIHQWPATLVQPVGSPLSLECTVEGTSNPNLYWYRQAAGRGLQLLFYSVGIGQISSEVPQNLSASRPQDRQFILSSKKLLLSDSGFYLCAWSVLADYNEQFFGPGTRLTVL.